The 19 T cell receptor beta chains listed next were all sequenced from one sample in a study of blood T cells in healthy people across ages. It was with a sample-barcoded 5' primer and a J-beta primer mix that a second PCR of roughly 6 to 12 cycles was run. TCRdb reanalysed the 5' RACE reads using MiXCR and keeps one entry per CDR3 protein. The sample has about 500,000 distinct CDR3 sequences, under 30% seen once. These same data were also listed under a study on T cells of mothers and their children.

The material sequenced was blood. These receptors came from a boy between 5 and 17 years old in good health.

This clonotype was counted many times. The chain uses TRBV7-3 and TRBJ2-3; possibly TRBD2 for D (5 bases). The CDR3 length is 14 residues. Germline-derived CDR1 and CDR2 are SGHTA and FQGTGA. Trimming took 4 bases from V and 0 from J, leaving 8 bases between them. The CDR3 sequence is CASSSPGSTDTQYF. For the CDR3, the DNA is TGTGCCAGCAGCTCCCCGGGGAGCACAGATACGCAGTATTTT.

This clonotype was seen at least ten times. CDR3 loop: CAISDSAQETQYF. CDR3 in DNA: TGTGCCATCAGTGATTCGGCCCAAGAGACCCAGTACTTC. J is TRBJ2-5 and V is TRBV10-3, with D unresolved. The length of the CDR3 is 13 residues. CDR1 ENHRY and CDR2 SYGVKD come from the germline V gene. Trimming shortened V by 3 bases and J by 1 base, and 6 bases separated the two germline ends.

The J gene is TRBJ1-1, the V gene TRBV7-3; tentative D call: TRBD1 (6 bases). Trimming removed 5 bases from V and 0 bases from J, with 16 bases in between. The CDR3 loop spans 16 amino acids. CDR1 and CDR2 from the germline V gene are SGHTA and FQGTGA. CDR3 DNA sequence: TGTGCCAGCAGCCTGACAGGACCAGTCATGAACACTGAAGCTTTCTTT. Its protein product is CASSLTGPVMNTEAFF.

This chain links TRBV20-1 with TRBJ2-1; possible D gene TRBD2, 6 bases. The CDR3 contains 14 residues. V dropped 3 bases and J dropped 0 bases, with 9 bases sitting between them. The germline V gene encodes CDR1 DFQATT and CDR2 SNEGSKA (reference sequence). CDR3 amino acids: CSARALASYNEQFF. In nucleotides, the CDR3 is TGCAGTGCTAGGGCACTAGCCTCCTACAATGAGCAGTTCTTC.

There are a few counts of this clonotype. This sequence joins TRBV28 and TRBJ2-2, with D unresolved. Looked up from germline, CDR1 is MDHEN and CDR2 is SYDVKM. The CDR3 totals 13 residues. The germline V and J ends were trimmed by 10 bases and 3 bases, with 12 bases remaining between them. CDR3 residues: CANQDEYTGELFF. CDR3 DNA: TGTGCCAACCAGGACGAATACACCGGGGAGCTGTTTTTT. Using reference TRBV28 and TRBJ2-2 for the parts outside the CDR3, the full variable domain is DVKVTQSSRYLVKRTGEKVFLECVQDMDHENMFWYRQDPGLGLRLIYFSYDVKMKEKGDIPEGYSVSREKKERFSLILESASTNQTSMYLCANQDEYTGELFFGEGSRLTVL.

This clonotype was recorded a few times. As DNA, the CDR3 is TGTGCCAGCACAGTCGGGGCCAACGTCCTGACTTTC. Translating gives CASTVGANVLTF. The rearrangement joins TRBV28 to TRBJ2-6; no clear D gene. Trimming took 7 bases from V and 4 from J, leaving 5 bases between them. This CDR3 comprises 12 residues. CDR1 and CDR2 (germline): MDHEN, SYDVKM.

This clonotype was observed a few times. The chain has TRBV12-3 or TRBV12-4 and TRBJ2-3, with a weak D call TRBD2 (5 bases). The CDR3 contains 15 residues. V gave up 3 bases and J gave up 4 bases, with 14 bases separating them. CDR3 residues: CASSFVASVSDTQYF. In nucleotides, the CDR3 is TGTGCCAGCAGTTTCGTAGCGTCGGTCTCAGATACGCAGTATTTT.

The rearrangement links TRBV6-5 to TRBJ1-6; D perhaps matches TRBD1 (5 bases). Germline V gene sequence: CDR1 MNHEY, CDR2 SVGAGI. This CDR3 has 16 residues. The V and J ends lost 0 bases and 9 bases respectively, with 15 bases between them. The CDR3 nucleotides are TGTGCCAGCAGTTACTCGAGCCAGGGAGGAAGTTCACCCCTCCACTTT. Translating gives CASSYSSQGGSSPLHF.

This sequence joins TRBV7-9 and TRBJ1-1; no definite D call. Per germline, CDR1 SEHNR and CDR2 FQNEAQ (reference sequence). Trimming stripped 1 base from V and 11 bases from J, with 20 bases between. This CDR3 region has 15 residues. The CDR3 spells CASSLDSGPTAGAFF. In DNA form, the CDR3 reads TGTGCCAGCAGCTTAGATTCGGGCCCTACCGCTGGTGCTTTCTTT.

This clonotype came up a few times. CDR3 sequence (DNA): TGCAGCTTGACCCGACAGGTTACGGACACTGAAGCTTTCTTT. As protein: CSLTRQVTDTEAFF. This chain connects TRBV29-1 to TRBJ1-1, with D possibly matching TRBD1 (6 bases). The CDR3 consists of 14 residues. The V gene's germline CDR1 is SQVTM and CDR2 ANQGSEA. Trimming took off 8 bases at V and 3 bases at J, with 19 bases between the two ends.

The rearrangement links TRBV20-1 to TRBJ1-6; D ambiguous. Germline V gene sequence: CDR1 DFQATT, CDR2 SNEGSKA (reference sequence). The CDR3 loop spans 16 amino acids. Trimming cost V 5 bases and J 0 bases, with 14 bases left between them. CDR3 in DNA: TGCAGTGCTTACCGAACACCGAGCTCCTATAATTCACCCCTCCACTTT. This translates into CSAYRTPSSYNSPLHF.

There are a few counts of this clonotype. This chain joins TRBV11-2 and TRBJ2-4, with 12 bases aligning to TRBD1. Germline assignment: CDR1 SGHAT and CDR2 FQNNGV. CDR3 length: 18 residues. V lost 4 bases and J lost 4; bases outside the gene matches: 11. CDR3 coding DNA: TGTGCCAGCAGCTCCAGACCGGGACAGGGGGCGGTAAAAAACATTCAGTACTTC. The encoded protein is CASSSRPGQGAVKNIQYF.

CDR3 in amino acids: CASSWDGGRPSYEQYF. CDR3 coding DNA: TGTGCCAGCAGCTGGGACGGGGGCCGCCCCTCCTACGAGCAGTACTTC. The rearrangement uses TRBV5-5 and TRBJ2-7; either TRBD1 or TRBD2 may supply D (6 bases each). V lost 3 bases and J lost 0, with 16 bases in between. The CDR3 consists of 16 residues. The germline CDR1 and CDR2 sequences are SGHKS and YYEKEE (reference sequence).

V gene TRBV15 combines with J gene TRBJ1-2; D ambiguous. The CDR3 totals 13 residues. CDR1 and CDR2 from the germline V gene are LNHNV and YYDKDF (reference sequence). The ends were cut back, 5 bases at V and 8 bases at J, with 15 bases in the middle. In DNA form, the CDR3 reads TGTGCCACCAGCCCCGGGGATAAGAGGGGCTACACCTTC. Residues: CATSPGDKRGYTF.

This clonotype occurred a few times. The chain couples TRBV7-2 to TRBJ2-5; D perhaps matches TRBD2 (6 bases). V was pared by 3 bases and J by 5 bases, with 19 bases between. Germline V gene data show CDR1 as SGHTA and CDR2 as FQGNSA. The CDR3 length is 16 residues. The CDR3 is CASSFRWGEGPETQYF. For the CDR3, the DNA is TGTGCCAGCAGCTTCCGTTGGGGGGAAGGTCCGGAGACCCAGTACTTC.

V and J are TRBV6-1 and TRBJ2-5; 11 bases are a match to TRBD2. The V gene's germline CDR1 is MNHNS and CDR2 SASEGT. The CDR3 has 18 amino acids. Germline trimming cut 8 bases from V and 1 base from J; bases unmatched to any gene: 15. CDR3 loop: CASPREERLAGSQETQYF. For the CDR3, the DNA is TGTGCCAGCCCTAGGGAAGAGAGACTAGCGGGATCCCAAGAGACCCAGTACTTC.

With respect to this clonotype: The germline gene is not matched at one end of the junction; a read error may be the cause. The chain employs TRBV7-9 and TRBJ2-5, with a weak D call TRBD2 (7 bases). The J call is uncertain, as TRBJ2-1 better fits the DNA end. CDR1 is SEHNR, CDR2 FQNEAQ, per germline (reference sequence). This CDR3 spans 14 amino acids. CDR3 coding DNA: TGTGCCAGCAGCTTAGCGGGAGGGGACAATGTGCAGTTCTTC. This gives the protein CASSLAGGDNVQFF.

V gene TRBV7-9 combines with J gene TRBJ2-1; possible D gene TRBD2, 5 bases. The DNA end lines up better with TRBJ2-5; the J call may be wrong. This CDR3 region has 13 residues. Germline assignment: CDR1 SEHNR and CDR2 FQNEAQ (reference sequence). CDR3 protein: CASSFAVGGTQYF. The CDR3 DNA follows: TGTGCCAGCAGCTTCGCGGTAGGAGGGACCCAGTACTTC.

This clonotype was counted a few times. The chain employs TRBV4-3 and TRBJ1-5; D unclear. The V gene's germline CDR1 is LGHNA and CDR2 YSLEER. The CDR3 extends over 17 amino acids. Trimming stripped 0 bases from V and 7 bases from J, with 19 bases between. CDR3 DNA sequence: TGCGCCAGCAGCCAAGATTGGTCAGGTATTTTTGTCCAGCCCCAGCATTTT. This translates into CASSQDWSGIFVQPQHF.